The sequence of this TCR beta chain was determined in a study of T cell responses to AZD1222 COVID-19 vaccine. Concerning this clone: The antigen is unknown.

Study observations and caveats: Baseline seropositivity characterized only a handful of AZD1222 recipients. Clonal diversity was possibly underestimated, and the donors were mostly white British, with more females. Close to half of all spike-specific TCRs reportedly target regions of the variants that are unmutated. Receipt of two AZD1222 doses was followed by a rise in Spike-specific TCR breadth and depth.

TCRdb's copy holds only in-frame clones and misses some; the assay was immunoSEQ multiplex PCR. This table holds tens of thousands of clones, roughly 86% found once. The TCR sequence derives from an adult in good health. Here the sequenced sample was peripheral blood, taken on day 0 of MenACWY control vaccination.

For the CDR3, the DNA is TGTGCCAGCAGTCAAAACAGGCAACTAGGGGGCTACACCTTC. It is translated as CASSQNRQLGGYTF. V gene TRBV6-5 combines with J gene TRBJ1-2; a weak D match, TRBD1 (5 bases). The CDR3 runs 14 residues. CDR1 is MNHEY and CDR2 is SVGAGI in the germline V gene. The V end was cut by 5 bases, the J end by 8 bases, with 18 bases between.